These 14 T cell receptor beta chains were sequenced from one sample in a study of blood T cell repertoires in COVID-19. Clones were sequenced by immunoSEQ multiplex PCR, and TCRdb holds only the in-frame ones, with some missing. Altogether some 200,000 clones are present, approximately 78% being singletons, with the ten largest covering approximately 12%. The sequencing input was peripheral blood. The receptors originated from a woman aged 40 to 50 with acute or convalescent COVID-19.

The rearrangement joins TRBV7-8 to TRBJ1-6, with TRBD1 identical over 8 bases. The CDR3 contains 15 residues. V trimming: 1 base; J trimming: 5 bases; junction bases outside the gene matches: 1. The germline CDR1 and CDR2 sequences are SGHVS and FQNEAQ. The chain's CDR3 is CASSLGQGNNSPLHF. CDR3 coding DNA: TGTGCCAGCAGCTTAGGACAGGGGAATAATTCACCCCTCCACTTT.

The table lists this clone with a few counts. The chain's CDR3 is CASSPQGTEAFF. The CDR3 nucleotides read TGTGCCAGCTCACCCCAGGGAACTGAAGCTTTCTTT. This chain connects TRBV18 to TRBJ1-1; D may be TRBD1 (5 bases). CDR3 length: 12 residues. Between the trimmed V and J ends, which lost 3 bases and 5 bases, there was a span of 7 bases. The germline V gene has CDR1 KGHSH and CDR2 LQKENI.

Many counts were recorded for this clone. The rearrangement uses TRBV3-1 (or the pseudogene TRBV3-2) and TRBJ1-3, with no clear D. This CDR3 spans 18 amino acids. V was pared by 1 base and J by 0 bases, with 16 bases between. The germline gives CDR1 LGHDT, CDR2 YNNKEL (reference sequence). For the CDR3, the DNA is TGTGCCAGCAGCCAAGGCTCGCGCCTCCAAAGCTCTGGAAACACCATATATTTT. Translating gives CASSQGSRLQSSGNTIYF.

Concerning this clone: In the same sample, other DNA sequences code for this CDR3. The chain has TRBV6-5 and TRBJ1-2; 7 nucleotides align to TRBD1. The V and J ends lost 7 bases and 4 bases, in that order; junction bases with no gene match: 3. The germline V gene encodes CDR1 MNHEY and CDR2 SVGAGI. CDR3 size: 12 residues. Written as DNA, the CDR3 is TGTGCCAGCAAGACAGGGAGCTATGGCTACACCTTC. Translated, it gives CASKTGSYGYTF.

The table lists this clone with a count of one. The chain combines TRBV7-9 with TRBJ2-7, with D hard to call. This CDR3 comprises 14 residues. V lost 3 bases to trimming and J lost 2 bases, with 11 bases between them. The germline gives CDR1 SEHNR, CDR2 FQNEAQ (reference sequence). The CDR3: CASSFNTLTYEQYF. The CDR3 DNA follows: TGTGCCAGCAGCTTTAACACCTTAACCTACGAGCAGTACTTC.

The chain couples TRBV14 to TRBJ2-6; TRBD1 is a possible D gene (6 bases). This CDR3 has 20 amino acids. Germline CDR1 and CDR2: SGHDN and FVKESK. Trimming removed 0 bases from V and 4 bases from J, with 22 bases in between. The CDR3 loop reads CASSQDFGTLHLGGANVLTF. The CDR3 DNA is TGTGCCAGCAGCCAAGATTTCGGGACACTCCACTTGGGGGGGGCCAACGTCCTGACTTTC. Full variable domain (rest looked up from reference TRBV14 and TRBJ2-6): EAGVTQFPSHSVIEKGQTVTLRCDPISGHDNLYWYRRVMGKEIKFLLHFVKESKQDESGMPNNRFLAERTGGTYSTLKVQPAELEDSGVYFCASSQDFGTLHLGGANVLTFGAGSRLTVL.

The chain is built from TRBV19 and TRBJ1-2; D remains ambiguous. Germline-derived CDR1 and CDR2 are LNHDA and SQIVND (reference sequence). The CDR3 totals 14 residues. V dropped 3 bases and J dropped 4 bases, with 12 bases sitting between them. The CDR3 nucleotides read TGTGCCAGTAGTATCTCGGCGGGTCCCTATGGCTACACCTTC. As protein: CASSISAGPYGYTF.

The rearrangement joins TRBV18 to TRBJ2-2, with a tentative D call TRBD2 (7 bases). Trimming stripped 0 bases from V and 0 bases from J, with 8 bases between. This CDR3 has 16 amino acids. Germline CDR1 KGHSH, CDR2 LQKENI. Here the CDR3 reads CASSPPGGANTGELFF. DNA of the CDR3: TGTGCCAGCTCACCACCAGGGGGGGCGAACACCGGGGAGCTGTTTTTT.

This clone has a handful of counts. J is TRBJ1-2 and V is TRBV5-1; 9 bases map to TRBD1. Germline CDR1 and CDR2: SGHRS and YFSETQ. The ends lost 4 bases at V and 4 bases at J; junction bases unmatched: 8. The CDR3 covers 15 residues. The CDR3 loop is CASSLGQGGSYGYTF. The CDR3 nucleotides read TGCGCCAGCAGCCTGGGACAGGGAGGCTCCTATGGCTACACCTTC.

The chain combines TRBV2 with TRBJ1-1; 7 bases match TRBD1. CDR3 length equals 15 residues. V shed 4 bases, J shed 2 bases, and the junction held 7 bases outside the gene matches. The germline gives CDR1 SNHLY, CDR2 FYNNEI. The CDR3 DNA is TGTGCCAGCAGTGTCCTCGGACAGGCTAACACTGAAGCTTTCTTT. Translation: CASSVLGQANTEAFF. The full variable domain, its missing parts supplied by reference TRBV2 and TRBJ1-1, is EPEVTQTPSHQVTQMGQEVILRCVPISNHLYFYWYRQILGQKVEFLVSFYNNEISEKSEIFDDQFSVERPDGSNFTLKIRSTKLEDSAMYFCASSVLGQANTEAFFGQGTRLTVV.

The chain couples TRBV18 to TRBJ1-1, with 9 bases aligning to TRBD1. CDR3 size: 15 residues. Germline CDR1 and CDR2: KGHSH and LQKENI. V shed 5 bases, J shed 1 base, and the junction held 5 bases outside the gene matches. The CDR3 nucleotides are TGTGCCAGCTCAGTTGGGACAGGGACGAACACTGAAGCTTTCTTT. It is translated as CASSVGTGTNTEAFF.

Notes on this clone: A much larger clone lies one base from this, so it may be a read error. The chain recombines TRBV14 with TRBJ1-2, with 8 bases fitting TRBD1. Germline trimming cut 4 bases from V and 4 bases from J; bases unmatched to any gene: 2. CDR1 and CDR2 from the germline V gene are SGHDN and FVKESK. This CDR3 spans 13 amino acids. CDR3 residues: CASSPGQGYGYTF. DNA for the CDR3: TGTGCCAGCAGCCCTGGACAGGGCTATGGCTACACCTTC.

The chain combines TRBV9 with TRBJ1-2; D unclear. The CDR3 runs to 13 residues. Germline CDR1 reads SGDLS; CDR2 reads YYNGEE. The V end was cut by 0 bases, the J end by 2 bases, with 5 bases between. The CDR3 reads CASSVAGNYGYTF. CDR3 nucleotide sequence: TGTGCCAGCAGCGTAGCGGGGAACTATGGCTACACCTTC.

The CDR3 DNA is TGCGCCAGCAGCTTCCTAGCGGTTACAGATACGCAGTATTTT. Residues: CASSFLAVTDTQYF. The rearrangement uses TRBV5-1 and TRBJ2-3, with 7 bases that match TRBD2. V dropped 2 bases and J dropped 3; count of bases not matched to a gene: 3. CDR1 is SGHRS, CDR2 YFSETQ, per germline. This CDR3 has 14 residues. The full variable domain, with the rest looked up from reference TRBV5-1 and TRBJ2-3, is KAGVTQTPRYLIKTRGQQVTLSCSPISGHRSVSWYQQTPGQGLQFLFEYFSETQRNKGNFPGRFSGRQFSNSRSEMNVSTLELGDSALYLCASSFLAVTDTQYFGPGTRLTVL.